The 23 T cell receptor beta chains in this list originate from one sample, sequenced in a study of cytomegalovirus exposure and HLA in healthy donors. PCR employed 60 Vbeta and 13 Jbeta primers. Measured with immunoSEQ multiplex PCR; TCRdb has only the in-frame clones, and not every one. The data show more than 130,000 clones, approximately 80% seen once. Sequenced: PBMCs. The receptors were gathered from a male donor in good health and CMV-seronegative.

This chain uses TRBV4-2 with TRBJ2-7, with D perhaps TRBD2 (6 bases). Trimming shortened V by 4 bases and J by 2 bases, and 15 bases separated the two germline ends. This CDR3 is 15 amino acids long. Germline V CDR1 and CDR2: LGHNA, YNFKEQ. The CDR3 DNA is TGTGCCAGCAGCCCCCGGGGGTACTTCACCTACGAGCAGTACTTC. It specifies CASSPRGYFTYEQYF.

The gene calls are TRBV18 and TRBJ2-7, with TRBD2 as a possible D gene (5 bases). The CDR3 is 17 amino acids. Trimming left V 2 bases short and J 9 bases short, with 26 bases between. Germline V gene lookup returns CDR1 KGHSH and CDR2 LQKENI. CDR3 protein: CASSPIAPAGGGNGQYF. Here the CDR3 DNA reads TGTGCCAGCTCACCAATTGCCCCCGCGGGCGGCGGTAACGGGCAGTACTTC.

V usage is TRBV5-4 and J usage is TRBJ2-3; tentative D call: TRBD1 (6 bases). V lost 1 base and J lost 5, with 14 bases in between. CDR3 length: 15 residues. Germline V CDR1 and CDR2: SGHNT, YYREEE (reference sequence). The CDR3, as DNA: TGTGCCAGCAGCTTGAAAAAACAGGGACGAGATACGCAGTATTTT. As protein: CASSLKKQGRDTQYF. The full variable domain, in which reference TRBV5-4 and TRBJ2-3 provide the parts outside the CDR3, is ETGVTQSPTHLIKTRGQQVTLRCSSQSGHNTVSWYQQALGQGPQFIFQYYREEENGRGNFPPRFSGLQFPNYSSELNVNALELDDSALYLCASSLKKQGRDTQYFGPGTRLTVL.

This clone showed up just a few times. The gene calls are TRBV6-1 and TRBJ1-2; TRBD1 agrees at 7 bases. The V and J ends lost 8 bases and 3 bases, in that order; junction bases with no gene match: 9. From germline, CDR1 is MNHNS and CDR2 SASEGT. The CDR3 spans 14 residues. CDR3 DNA: TGTGCCAGCTCAAATGGGGGACAGCACTATGGCTACACCTTC. It yields the protein CASSNGGQHYGYTF.

The V and J genes are TRBV7-9 and TRBJ2-6; no reliable D call. V lost 5 bases to trimming and J lost 4 bases, with 12 bases between them. Germline CDR1 is SEHNR and CDR2 is FQNEAQ (reference sequence). The CDR3 length is 15 residues. The CDR3 sequence is CASSPILSGANVLTF. The CDR3 region has the DNA TGTGCCAGCAGCCCTATTCTCTCCGGGGCCAACGTCCTGACTTTC.

The CDR3 nucleotides read TGCGCCAGCAGAGGGACAGTTAATAATTCACCCCTCCACTTT. It codes for CASRGTVNNSPLHF. V and J are TRBV5-1 and TRBJ1-6, with 7 bases identical to TRBD1. Germline V CDR1 and CDR2: SGHRS, YFSETQ. This CDR3 comprises 14 residues. V lost 5 bases and J lost 5; bases outside the gene matches: 4.

This clone was seen more than once but under ten times. This chain uses TRBV28 with TRBJ1-2, with D uncertain. The V and J ends lost 4 bases and 6 bases respectively, with 3 bases between them. CDR1 and CDR2 from the germline V gene are MDHEN and SYDVKM. The CDR3 is 10 amino acids. The CDR3 DNA follows: TGTGCCAGCAGTTCAAATGGCTACACCTTC. Amino acids: CASSSNGYTF.

The chain is built from TRBV10-3 and TRBJ2-7; the D gene is possibly TRBD1 (5 bases). V lost 4 bases, J lost 2 bases, and 15 bases lay in between. The CDR3 consists of 15 residues. CDR1 is ENHRY and CDR2 is SYGVKD in the germline V gene. The CDR3 sequence is CAISGSGQGPYEQYF. The CDR3 DNA is TGTGCCATCAGTGGCTCAGGCCAGGGCCCCTACGAGCAGTACTTC.

V usage is TRBV18 and J usage is TRBJ2-5; possibly TRBD2 for D (6 bases). Germline V gene data show CDR1 as KGHSH and CDR2 as LQKENI. Trimming left V 3 bases short and J 7 bases short, with 12 bases between. CDR3 length: 13 residues. This chain's CDR3 is CASSPREEWTQYF. In DNA form, the CDR3 reads TGTGCCAGCTCACCCAGGGAGGAATGGACCCAGTACTTC.

The genes are TRBV28 and TRBJ1-1; perhaps TRBD1 as D (5 bases). The CDR3 totals 11 residues. Trimming left V 2 bases short and J 11 bases short, with 9 bases between. Germline CDR1 is MDHEN and CDR2 is SYDVKM. The CDR3 loop reads CASSLGRAAFF. CDR3 DNA sequence: TGTGCCAGCAGTTTAGGCAGGGCGGCTTTCTTT.

V is TRBV7-9 and J is TRBJ2-5; possibly TRBD2 for D (6 bases). Germline-derived CDR1 and CDR2 are SEHNR and FQNEAQ (reference sequence). V lost 0 bases, J lost 0 bases, and 8 bases lay in between. The CDR3 is 15 residues long. The CDR3 nucleotides read TGTGCCAGCAGCTTAGCCTGGGACTACCAAGAGACCCAGTACTTC. Translated, it gives CASSLAWDYQETQYF.

This clone was detected a few times. The chain links TRBV28 to TRBJ2-7, with 9 positions matching TRBD2. The CDR3 consists of 14 residues. J was trimmed by 0 bases and V by 6 bases; bases with no gene match: 3. Germline CDR1 MDHEN, CDR2 SYDVKM. In DNA form, the CDR3 reads TGTGCCAGCAGGAGCGGGGGGAGCTCCTACGAGCAGTACTTC. Amino acids: CASRSGGSSYEQYF. Combining the CDR3 with reference TRBV28 and TRBJ2-7 gives the whole variable domain DVKVTQSSRYLVKRTGEKVFLECVQDMDHENMFWYRQDPGLGLRLIYFSYDVKMKEKGDIPEGYSVSREKKERFSLILESASTNQTSMYLCASRSGGSSYEQYFGPGTRLTVT.

The J gene is TRBJ2-1, the V gene TRBV7-3; 9 bases agree with TRBD2. The V gene's germline CDR1 is SGHTA and CDR2 FQGTGA. The CDR3 extends over 14 amino acids. Trimming at V came to 5 bases and at J to 12 bases, leaving 11 bases not matched to a gene. CDR3 region: CASSPPASGGMQFF. As DNA, the CDR3 is TGTGCCAGCAGCCCCCCGGCCAGCGGGGGGATGCAGTTCTTC.

This chain links TRBV19 with TRBJ2-3; D call uncertain. The V gene's germline CDR1 is LNHDA and CDR2 SQIVND (reference sequence). The length of the CDR3 is 13 residues. V shed 5 bases and J shed 2 bases, with 8 bases lying between them. Here the CDR3 reads CASSPQYTDTQYF. In nucleotides, the CDR3 is TGTGCCAGTAGTCCGCAGTACACAGATACGCAGTATTTT. Supplemented by reference TRBV19 and TRBJ2-3, the full variable domain reads DGGITQSPKYLFRKEGQNVTLSCEQNLNHDAMYWYRQDPGQGLRLIYYSQIVNDFQKGDIAEGYSVSREKKESFPLTVTSAQKNPTAFYLCASSPQYTDTQYFGPGTRLTVL.

The V call is TRBV7-9, the J call TRBJ1-4, with 7 bases matching TRBD1. This CDR3 spans 15 amino acids. From germline, CDR1 is SEHNR and CDR2 FQNEAQ (reference sequence). With 2 bases clipped from V and 6 bases from J, the junction kept 6 bases outside the gene matches. The CDR3 coding sequence is TGTGCCAGCAGCTTAATGCGACAGGGCCATGAAAAACTGTTTTTT. It translates to CASSLMRQGHEKLFF.

The rearrangement links TRBV6-5 to TRBJ1-2, with D maybe TRBD1 (5 bases). The germline V gene has CDR1 MNHEY and CDR2 SVGAGI. V lost 1 base and J lost 7, with 10 bases in between. The CDR3 totals 13 residues. The CDR3 nucleotides are TGTGCCAGCAGTTACTATGGAAGGGGTGGCTACACCTTC. Translated, it gives CASSYYGRGGYTF.

The sample holds a few counts of this clone. This sequence joins TRBV7-7 and TRBJ1-5; a possible D gene is TRBD1 (6 bases). Trimming shortened V by 0 bases and J by 4 bases, and 22 bases separated the two germline ends. The germline V gene has CDR1 SSHAT and CDR2 FNYEAQ (reference sequence). CDR3 length: 19 residues. This chain's CDR3 is CASSLARVADGQYNQPQHF. The DNA of the CDR3 is TGTGCCAGCAGCTTAGCGCGGGTCGCGGACGGACAGTATAATCAGCCCCAGCATTTT. Based on the CDR3 plus reference TRBV7-7 and TRBJ1-5, the full variable domain is GAGVSQSPRYKVTKRGQDVTLRCDPISSHATLYWYQQALGQGPEFLTYFNYEAQPDKSGLPSDRFSAERPEGSISTLTIQRTEQRDSAMYRCASSLARVADGQYNQPQHFGDGTRLSIL.

V usage is TRBV14 and J usage is TRBJ1-1, with a weak D call TRBD1 (5 bases). V was cut by 0 bases and J by 1 base, with 9 bases left in between. Per germline, CDR1 SGHDN and CDR2 FVKESK. This CDR3 contains 15 residues. CDR3 sequence: CASSQDRGGNTEAFF. The CDR3 nucleotides are TGTGCCAGCAGCCAAGATCGCGGGGGGAACACTGAAGCTTTCTTT.

The V gene is TRBV5-1, the J gene TRBJ2-7; TRBD1 matches 8 bases. Germline loops: CDR1 SGHRS, CDR2 YFSETQ. CDR3 length: 16 residues. V lost 4 bases to trimming and J lost 0 bases; unmatched junction nucleotides: 9. The CDR3 DNA follows: TGCGCCAGCAGCACGGAACCGGGACAGGCCTCCTACGAGCAGTACTTC. It is translated as CASSTEPGQASYEQYF.

This clone was seen a few times. This chain uses TRBV4-1 with TRBJ1-5; D is possibly TRBD1 (5 bases). Trimming cost V 1 base and J 3 bases, with 7 bases left between them. Germline assignment: CDR1 MGHRA and CDR2 YSYEKL. The CDR3 has 14 amino acids. The CDR3 region has the DNA TGCGCCAGCAGCCAAGGACAGTTCAATCAGCCCCAGCATTTT. Its protein product is CASSQGQFNQPQHF.

This clone was picked up a small number of times. This chain connects TRBV2 to TRBJ1-2, with D possibly TRBD1 on 6 matching bases. The CDR3 is 15 residues long. CDR1 and CDR2 from the germline V gene are SNHLY and FYNNEI. V shed 5 bases and J shed 2 bases, with 15 bases lying between them. CDR3 DNA sequence: TGTGCCAGCAGTCAAACAGGGTTGACAAACTATGGCTACACCTTC. It yields the protein CASSQTGLTNYGYTF.

The chain is built from TRBV4-3 and TRBJ1-1, with no clear D. The CDR3 extends over 13 amino acids. Germline CDR1 reads LGHNA; CDR2 reads YSLEER. V lost 1 base, J lost 4 bases, and 7 bases lay in between. The CDR3 region has the DNA TGCGCCAGCAGCCAAGTTGGGCCCACTGAAGCTTTCTTT. This encodes CASSQVGPTEAFF.

The gene calls are TRBV5-1 and TRBJ1-1; D is perhaps TRBD1 (6 bases). CDR1 and CDR2 from the germline V gene are SGHRS and YFSETQ. V gave up 6 bases and J gave up 6 bases, with 9 bases separating them. CDR3 size: 11 residues. In DNA, the CDR3 is TGCGCCAGCACACAGGGATCTGAAGCTTTCTTT. It translates to CASTQGSEAFF.